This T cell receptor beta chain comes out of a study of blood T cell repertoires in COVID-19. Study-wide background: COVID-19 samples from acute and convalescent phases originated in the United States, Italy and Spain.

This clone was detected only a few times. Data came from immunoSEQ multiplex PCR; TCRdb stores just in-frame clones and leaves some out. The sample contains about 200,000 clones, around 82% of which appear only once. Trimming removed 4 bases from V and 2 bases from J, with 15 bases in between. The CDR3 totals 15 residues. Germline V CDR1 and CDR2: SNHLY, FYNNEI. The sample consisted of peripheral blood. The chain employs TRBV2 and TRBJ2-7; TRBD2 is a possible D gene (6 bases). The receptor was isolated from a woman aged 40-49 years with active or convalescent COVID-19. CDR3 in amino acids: CASSALAGTAYEQYF. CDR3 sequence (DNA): TGTGCCAGCAGTGCCTTGGCAGGGACTGCCTACGAGCAGTACTTC. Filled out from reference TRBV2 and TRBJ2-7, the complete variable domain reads EPEVTQTPSHQVTQMGQEVILRCVPISNHLYFYWYRQILGQKVEFLVSFYNNEISEKSEIFDDQFSVERPDGSNFTLKIRSTKLEDSAMYFCASSALAGTAYEQYFGPGTRLTVT.